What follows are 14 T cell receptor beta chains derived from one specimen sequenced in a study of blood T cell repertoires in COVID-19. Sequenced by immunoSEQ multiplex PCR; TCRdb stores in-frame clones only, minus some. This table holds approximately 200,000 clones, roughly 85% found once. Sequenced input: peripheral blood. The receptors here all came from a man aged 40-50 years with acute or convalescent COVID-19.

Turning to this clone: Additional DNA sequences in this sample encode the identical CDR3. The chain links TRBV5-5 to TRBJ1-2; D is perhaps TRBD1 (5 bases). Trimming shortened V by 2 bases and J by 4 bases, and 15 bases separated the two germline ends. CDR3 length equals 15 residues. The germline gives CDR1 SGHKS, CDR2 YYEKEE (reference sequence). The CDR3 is CASSLNTGGGYGYTF. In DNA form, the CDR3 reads TGTGCCAGCAGCTTAAATACCGGGGGGGGCTATGGCTACACCTTC.

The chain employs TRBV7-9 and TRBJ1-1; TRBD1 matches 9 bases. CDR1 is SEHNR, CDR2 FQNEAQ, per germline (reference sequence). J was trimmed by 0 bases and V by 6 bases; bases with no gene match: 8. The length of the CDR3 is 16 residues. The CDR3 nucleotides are TGTGCCAGCAGTGAGACAGGGGGACGAATGAACACTGAAGCTTTCTTT. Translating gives CASSETGGRMNTEAFF. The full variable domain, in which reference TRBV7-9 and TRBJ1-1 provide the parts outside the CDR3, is DTGVSQNPRHKITKRGQNVTFRCDPISEHNRLYWYRQTLGQGPEFLTYFQNEAQLEKSRLLSDRFSAERPKGSFSTLEIQRTEQGDSAMYLCASSETGGRMNTEAFFGQGTRLTVV.

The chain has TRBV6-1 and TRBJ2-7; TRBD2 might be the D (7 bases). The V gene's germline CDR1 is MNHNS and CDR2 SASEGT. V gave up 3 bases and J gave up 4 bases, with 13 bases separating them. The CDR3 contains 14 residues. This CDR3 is CASSDEGGGYEQYF. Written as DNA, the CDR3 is TGTGCCAGCAGTGACGAGGGAGGGGGTTACGAGCAGTACTTC.

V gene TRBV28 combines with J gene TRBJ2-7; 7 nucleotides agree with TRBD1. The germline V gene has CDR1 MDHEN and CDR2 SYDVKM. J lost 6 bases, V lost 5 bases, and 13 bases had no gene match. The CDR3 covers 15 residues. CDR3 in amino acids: CASSQGDPVVSEQYF. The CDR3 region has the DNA TGTGCCAGCAGTCAGGGGGACCCCGTGGTCTCCGAGCAGTACTTC. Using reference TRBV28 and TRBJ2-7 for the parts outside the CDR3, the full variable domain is DVKVTQSSRYLVKRTGEKVFLECVQDMDHENMFWYRQDPGLGLRLIYFSYDVKMKEKGDIPEGYSVSREKKERFSLILESASTNQTSMYLCASSQGDPVVSEQYFGPGTRLTVT.

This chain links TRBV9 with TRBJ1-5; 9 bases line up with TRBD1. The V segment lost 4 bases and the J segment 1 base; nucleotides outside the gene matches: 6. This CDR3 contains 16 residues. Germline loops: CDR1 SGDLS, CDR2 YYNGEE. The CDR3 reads CASSRTGVESNQPQHF. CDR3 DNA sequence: TGTGCCAGCAGCCGGACAGGGGTCGAAAGCAATCAGCCCCAGCATTTT.

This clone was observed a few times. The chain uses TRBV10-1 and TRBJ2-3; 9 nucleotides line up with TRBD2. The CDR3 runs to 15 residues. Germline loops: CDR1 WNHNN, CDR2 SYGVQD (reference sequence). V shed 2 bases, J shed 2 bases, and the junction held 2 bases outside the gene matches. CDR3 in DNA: TGCGCCAGCAGTGAGGCTAGCGGGGCCACAGATACGCAGTATTTT. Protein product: CASSEASGATDTQYF.

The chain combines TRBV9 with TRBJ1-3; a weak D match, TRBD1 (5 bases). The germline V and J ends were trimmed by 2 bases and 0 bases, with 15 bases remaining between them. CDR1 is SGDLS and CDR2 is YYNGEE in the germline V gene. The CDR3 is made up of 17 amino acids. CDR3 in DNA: TGTGCCAGCAGCGTGGGTGCCTTGGGGCTCTCTGGAAACACCATATATTTT. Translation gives CASSVGALGLSGNTIYF. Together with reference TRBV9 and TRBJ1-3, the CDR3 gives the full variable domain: DSGVTQTPKHLITATGQRVTLRCSPRSGDLSVYWYQQSLDQGLQFLIQYYNGEERAKGNILERFSAQQFPDLHSELNLSSLELGDSALYFCASSVGALGLSGNTIYFGEGSWLTVV.

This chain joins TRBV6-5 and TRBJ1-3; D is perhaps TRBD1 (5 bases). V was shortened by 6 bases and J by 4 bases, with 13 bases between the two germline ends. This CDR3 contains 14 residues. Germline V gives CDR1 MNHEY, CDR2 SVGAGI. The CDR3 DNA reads TGTGCCAGCAGCGCCGACAGAGCCGGAAACACCATATATTTT. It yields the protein CASSADRAGNTIYF.

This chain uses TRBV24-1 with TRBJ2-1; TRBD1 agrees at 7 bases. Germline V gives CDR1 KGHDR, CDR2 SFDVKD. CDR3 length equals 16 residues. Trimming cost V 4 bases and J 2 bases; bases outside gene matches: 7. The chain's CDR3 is CATSDPGTDTYNEQFF. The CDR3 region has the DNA TGTGCCACCAGTGACCCCGGGACAGACACCTACAATGAGCAGTTCTTC.

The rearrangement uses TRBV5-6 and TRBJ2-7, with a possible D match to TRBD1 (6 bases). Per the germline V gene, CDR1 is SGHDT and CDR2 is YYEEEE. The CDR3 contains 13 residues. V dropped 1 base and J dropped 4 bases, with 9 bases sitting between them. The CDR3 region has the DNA TGTGCCAGCAGCTTGAACAGGGATTACGAGCAGTACTTC. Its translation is CASSLNRDYEQYF.

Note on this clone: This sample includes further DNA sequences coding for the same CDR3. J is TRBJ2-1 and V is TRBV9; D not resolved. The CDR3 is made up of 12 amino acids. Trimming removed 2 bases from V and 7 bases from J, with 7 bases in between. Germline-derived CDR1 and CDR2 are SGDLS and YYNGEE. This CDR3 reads CASSVSGNEQFF. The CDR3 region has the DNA TGTGCCAGCAGCGTTTCCGGGAATGAGCAGTTCTTC.

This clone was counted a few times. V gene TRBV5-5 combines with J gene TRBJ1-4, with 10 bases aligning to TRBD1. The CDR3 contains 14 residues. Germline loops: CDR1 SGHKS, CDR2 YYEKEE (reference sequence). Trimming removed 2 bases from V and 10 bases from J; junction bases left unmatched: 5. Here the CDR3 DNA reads TGTGCCAGCAGCTTCGGGACAGGGGTGGGAAAACTGTTTTTT. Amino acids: CASSFGTGVGKLFF.

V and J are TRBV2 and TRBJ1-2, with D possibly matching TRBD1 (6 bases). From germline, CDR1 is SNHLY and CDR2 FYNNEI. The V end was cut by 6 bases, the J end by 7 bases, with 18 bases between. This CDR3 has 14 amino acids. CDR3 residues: CASRNRVLLTGYTF. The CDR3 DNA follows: TGTGCCAGCAGAAACAGGGTCCTTCTAACTGGCTACACCTTC.

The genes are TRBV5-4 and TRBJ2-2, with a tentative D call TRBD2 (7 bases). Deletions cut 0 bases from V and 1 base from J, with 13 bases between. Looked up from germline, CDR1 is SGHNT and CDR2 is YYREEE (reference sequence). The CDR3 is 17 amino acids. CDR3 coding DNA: TGTGCCAGCAGCTTGGGTCGGGGGGCCGGGAACACCGGGGAGCTGTTTTTT. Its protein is CASSLGRGAGNTGELFF.